Here is one T cell receptor (beta chain) with its context. The target of this receptor is not known. The input lacks base qualities; no much larger clone sits a single base away. This record comes from a study of shared T cell receptors in the human thymus (dated by TCRdb to the early 2020s). A note on the overall study: The study examined how the human thymus generates shared, self-reactive T-cell receptor alpha chains.

The library was obtained by the immunoSEQ multiplex PCR assay. TCRdb provides this immuneACCESS table in a form limited to in-frame rearrangements. Some clones are lacking; in checked studies, under half of them reflect an unresolved V gene, and why the rest are absent is not known. In all, the sample holds some 700,000 clones, and roughly 85% of those were seen once. The ten largest clones take up about 0.0098% of the sample. The V end loses 1 base and the J end loses 9 bases, and a stretch of 16 bases separates them. The CDR3 contains 16 residues, cysteine and phenylalanine counted. CDR3 DNA only is kept here, 48 bases in frame from base 1. According to the germline V gene (reference sequence), CDR1 reads SEHNR and CDR2 reads FQNEAQ. The same data also contributed to another study, on human thymus T cells. Taken from the second paper: In Finland, the donors were immunologically healthy infants who were having open corrective cardiac surgery for congenital heart defects. Thymus tissue was obtained as surgical resects removed during corrective cardiac surgery. Biased V and J gene segment usage appeared to be present in both thymic and peripheral blood repertoires. Highly overlapping thymic TCR repertoires among unrelated individuals were reported in the related research. TCR alpha and beta repertoires from roughly eight infant thymus samples and four related peripheral blood samples were characterized in the study. The infant donors were roughly 6 to 244 days old, and the cohort included a handful of males and a couple of females. After being mechanically released from the tissue, thymocytes were kept at -70 degrees C in pellets of about 9-32 million cells. Genomic DNA was extracted from frozen cell pellets with a QIAsymphony instrument. The immunoSEQ multiplex PCR assay was used to amplify the TCRB and TCRAD loci from a standardized amount of quality-controlled genomic DNA. The amplicons spanned the V(D)J region and were long enough to cover the CDR3 and allow V and J genes to be identified. Through the commercial immunoSEQ service, the amplicons were sequenced on an Illumina platform. Corrections for primer bias and sequencing errors followed previously described methods, while TCRAD and TCRB definitions were based on the IMGT database. Analysis of the repertoires was done with immunoSEQ Analyzer 3.0 and VDJTools and included basic statistics, V/J segment usage, diversity estimates, rarefaction and pairwise overlap. Diversity was estimated using the Chao1, ChaoE, Efron-Thisted, Shannon and inverse Simpson indices, and was also estimated on datasets down-sampled to the size of the smallest sample. Repertoire overlap used strict matching of CDR3 nucleotide sequence, V gene and J gene, with Jaccard-based multidimensional scaling clustering. On average, thymus samples yielded 650,000 to 1,000,000 unique TCRB clonotypes, whereas blood samples yielded about 80,000.

The specimen was thymocytes. The sequence links TRBV7-9 to TRBJ1-6, with TRBD1 as a weak D call on 5 bases. This TCR was recovered from a girl less than two years old with a congenital heart defect. Donor details come from another sample of the same person, matched by shared clones. The DNA reads TGTGCCAGCAGCTTAGAGGAGGGGCTGCAGGGTTCACCCCTCCACTTT. Translated, this is CASSLEEGLQGSPLHF. The CDR3, completed at both ends by the reference TRBV7-9 and TRBJ1-6 genes, gives the full variable domain DTGVSQNPRHKITKRGQNVTFRCDPISEHNRLYWYRQTLGQGPEFLTYFQNEAQLEKSRLLSDRFSAERPKGSFSTLEIQRTEQGDSAMYLCASSLEEGLQGSPLHFGNGTRLTVT.